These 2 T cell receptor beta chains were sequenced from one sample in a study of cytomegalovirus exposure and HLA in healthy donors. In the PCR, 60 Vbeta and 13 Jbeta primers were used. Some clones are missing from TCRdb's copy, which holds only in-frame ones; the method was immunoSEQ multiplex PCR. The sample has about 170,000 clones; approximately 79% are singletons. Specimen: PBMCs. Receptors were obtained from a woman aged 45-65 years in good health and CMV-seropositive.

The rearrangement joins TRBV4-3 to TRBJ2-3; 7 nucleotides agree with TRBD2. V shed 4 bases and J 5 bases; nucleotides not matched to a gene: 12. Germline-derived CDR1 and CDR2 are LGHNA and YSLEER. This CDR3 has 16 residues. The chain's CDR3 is CASSRDGEGSGDTQYF. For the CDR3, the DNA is TGCGCCAGCAGCCGAGACGGGGAGGGGAGTGGAGATACGCAGTATTTT.

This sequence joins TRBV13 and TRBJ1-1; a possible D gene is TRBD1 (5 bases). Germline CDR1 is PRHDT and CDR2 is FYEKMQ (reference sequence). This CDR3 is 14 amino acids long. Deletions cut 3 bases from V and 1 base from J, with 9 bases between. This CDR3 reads CASSFITGNTEAFF. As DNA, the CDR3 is TGTGCCAGCAGCTTTATTACAGGGAACACTGAAGCTTTCTTT.